The clone carrying this T cell receptor (beta chain) was recorded a few times. Deletions cut 3 bases from V and 0 bases from J, with 8 bases between. This CDR3 region has 15 residues. Germline-derived CDR1 and CDR2 are MNHEY and SMNVEV (reference sequence). These data originate in a study of CD8+ T cells in alopecia areata. Treatment indicated: oral pan-JAK inhibitor, 5-10 mg twice daily. As the sequencing template, cDNA was produced by extracting RNA and reverse transcribing it. Libraries were prepared by immunoSEQ multiplex PCR; TCRdb keeps only in-frame clonotypes and omits some of them. The data hold around 270,000 clones, with 58% observed a single time.

The sample consisted of CD4+ T cells sorted from blood, taken at week 24, from a patient treated with tofacitinib. This sequence was found in a human donor with alopecia areata. The chain has TRBV27 and TRBJ1-4, with no clear D. The CDR3 protein is CASSFLKATNEKLFF. For the CDR3, the DNA is TGTGCCAGCAGTTTCCTAAAAGCAACTAATGAAAAACTGTTTTTT.